The 23 T cell receptor beta chains in this list originate from one sample, sequenced in a study of blood T cell repertoires in COVID-19. This table comes from immunoSEQ multiplex PCR, and its TCRdb copy is limited to in-frame clones, with some not included. The sample includes about 210,000 clones, around 81% of them seen just once. Sequencing was carried out using PBMCs or T cells enriched from blood (not recorded which). These receptors originate from a woman in her forties or fifties with acute COVID-19.

V and J are TRBV5-3 and TRBJ1-4; unclear D gene. TRBV5-3 is an open reading frame, and its role is uncertain. Trimming took off 3 bases at V and 0 bases at J, with 12 bases between the two ends. CDR3 length: 16 amino acids. The CDR3 coding sequence is TGTGCCAGAAGCTCGGTTACAGATACAACTAATGAAAAACTGTTTTTT. Its translation is CARSSVTDTTNEKLFF.

The chain carries TRBV5-1 and TRBJ2-3; TRBD1 aligns across 7 bases. The CDR3 runs to 14 residues. Germline values: CDR1 SGHRS, CDR2 YFSETQ. The junction had 5 bases not matched to a gene; V was cut back by 0 bases and J by 7 bases. CDR3 coding DNA: TGCGCCAGCAGCTTGGGACAGGGTCTAAATACGCAGTATTTT. Translated: CASSLGQGLNTQYF.

V is TRBV3-1 (or the pseudogene TRBV3-2) and J is TRBJ1-6; weak D call: TRBD1 (5 bases). This CDR3 spans 17 amino acids. In germline, CDR1 is LGHDT, CDR2 YNNKEL (reference sequence). The ends were cut back, 0 bases at V and 10 bases at J, with 19 bases in the middle. The chain's CDR3 is CASSQERSVDRNSPLHF. CDR3 nucleotide sequence: TGTGCCAGCAGCCAAGAACGGAGTGTCGACAGAAACTCACCCCTCCACTTT.

A note on this clone: This sample also contains other DNA sequences that code for the same CDR3. This sequence joins TRBV7-9 and TRBJ1-1, with 8 nucleotides matching TRBD1. The CDR3 length is 14 residues. J was trimmed by 4 bases and V by 1 base; bases with no gene match: 2. Germline V gene lookup returns CDR1 SEHNR and CDR2 FQNEAQ (reference sequence). The chain's CDR3 is CASSLGQGSTEAFF. CDR3 nucleotide sequence: TGTGCCAGCAGCTTAGGACAGGGGAGCACTGAAGCTTTCTTT.

The chain carries TRBV7-6 and TRBJ2-3; tentatively, D is TRBD1 (6 bases). This CDR3 is built from 16 residues. Germline CDR1 SGHVS, CDR2 FNYEAQ. V lost 2 bases, J lost 4 bases, and 16 bases lay in between. CDR3 bases: TGTGCCAGCAGCTTAAGGCAGGGGCTGTCGGCAGATACGCAGTATTTT. This translates into CASSLRQGLSADTQYF.

This clone was detected a few times. The V and J genes are TRBV7-9 and TRBJ1-2; 9 bases are shared with TRBD1. The CDR3 has 14 amino acids. Germline values: CDR1 SEHNR, CDR2 FQNEAQ (reference sequence). V was clipped by 4 bases and J by 7 bases; unmatched bases: 7. CDR3: CASSSGQGVSGYTF. CDR3 nucleotides: TGTGCCAGCAGCTCGGGACAGGGAGTATCTGGCTACACCTTC.

The CDR3 DNA reads as TGTGCCAGCAGCTTTCAGGGCCGGGACAGGGATCGAGAGACCCAGTACTTC. Its translation: CASSFQGRDRDRETQYF. The chain recombines TRBV7-2 with TRBJ2-5, with 9 bases aligning to TRBD1. V lost 3 bases to trimming and J lost 4 bases; unmatched junction nucleotides: 12. Germline V gives CDR1 SGHTA, CDR2 FQGNSA. The CDR3 covers 17 residues.

The gene calls are TRBV4-3 and TRBJ2-2; D is perhaps TRBD1 (6 bases). Germline assignment: CDR1 LGHNA and CDR2 YSLEER. V was clipped by 6 bases and J by 3 bases, with 14 bases between them. This CDR3 contains 15 residues. In DNA form, the CDR3 reads TGCGCCAGCAGGGGGGCAATTTGGGACACCGGGGAGCTGTTTTTT. Amino acid sequence: CASRGAIWDTGELFF.

V and J are TRBV19 and TRBJ2-5; 13 nucleotides agree with TRBD2. In germline, CDR1 is LNHDA, CDR2 SQIVND (reference sequence). The CDR3 spans 16 residues. V lost 2 bases and J lost 5; bases outside the gene matches: 5. The CDR3 here is CASSITGTSGIETQYF. The CDR3, as DNA: TGTGCCAGTAGTATAACCGGGACTAGCGGGATTGAGACCCAGTACTTC.

V gene TRBV6-6 combines with J gene TRBJ1-4; 9 nucleotides align to TRBD1. Germline lookup yields CDR1 MNHNY and CDR2 SVGAGI (reference sequence). The J segment lost 4 bases and the V segment lost 5 bases, leaving 11 bases of the junction unmatched. This CDR3 is built from 17 residues. CDR3 DNA: TGTGCCAGCAGTCTTCGACGGGACAGGGCAAATAATGAAAAACTGTTTTTT. It yields the protein CASSLRRDRANNEKLFF.

The gene calls are TRBV19 and TRBJ2-1, with D perhaps TRBD1 (6 bases). Germline CDR1 and CDR2: LNHDA and SQIVND (reference sequence). V lost 2 bases and J lost 7, with 6 bases in between. This CDR3 spans 12 amino acids. Here the CDR3 DNA reads TGTGCCAGTAGTATACAGGGGAATGAGCAGTTCTTC. The encoded protein is CASSIQGNEQFF.

The rearrangement uses TRBV29-1 and TRBJ2-3; D gene uncertain. The length of the CDR3 is 12 residues. Germline-derived CDR1 and CDR2 are SQVTM and ANQGSEA. V gave up 4 bases and J gave up 4 bases, with 9 bases separating them. CDR3 coding DNA: TGCAGCGTTGTTCTTGGCCCAGATACGCAGTATTTT. Residues: CSVVLGPDTQYF.

This chain uses TRBV28 with TRBJ1-4, with 9 bases identical to TRBD1. The CDR3 consists of 14 residues. CDR1 is MDHEN, CDR2 SYDVKM, per germline. Trimming took 5 bases from V and 2 from J; bases not matched to a gene: 0. Written as DNA, the CDR3 is TGTGCCAGCAGTACAGGGGGCACTAATGAAAAACTGTTTTTT. Translated: CASSTGGTNEKLFF.

J is TRBJ1-2 and V is TRBV29-1; 7 bases are shared with TRBD1. This CDR3 is built from 13 residues. Per the germline V gene, CDR1 is SQVTM and CDR2 is ANQGSEA. The V and J ends lost 8 bases and 0 bases, in that order; junction bases with no gene match: 6. CDR3 loop: CSIRDSSNYGYTF. CDR3 sequence (DNA): TGCAGCATACGGGACAGTTCTAACTATGGCTACACCTTC.

This chain links TRBV5-1 with TRBJ2-2; 13 positions agree with TRBD2. The CDR3 has 17 amino acids. In germline, CDR1 is SGHRS, CDR2 YFSETQ. V shed 4 bases, J shed 2 bases, and the junction held 5 bases outside the gene matches. The CDR3 DNA reads as TGCGCCAGCAGCAGAGAGGGACTAGCGGGAAACACCGGGGAGCTGTTTTTT. Protein sequence: CASSREGLAGNTGELFF.

The genes are TRBV19 and TRBJ2-6; TRBD1 might be the D (6 bases). This CDR3 has 15 residues. Germline V gives CDR1 LNHDA, CDR2 SQIVND (reference sequence). Trimming left V 3 bases short and J 0 bases short, with 6 bases between. The CDR3 DNA sequence: TGTGCCAGTAGTATGGGGGCCTCTGGGGCCAACGTCCTGACTTTC. Translation gives CASSMGASGANVLTF. The full variable domain, in which reference TRBV19 and TRBJ2-6 provide the parts outside the CDR3, is DGGITQSPKYLFRKEGQNVTLSCEQNLNHDAMYWYRQDPGQGLRLIYYSQIVNDFQKGDIAEGYSVSREKKESFPLTVTSAQKNPTAFYLCASSMGASGANVLTFGAGSRLTVL.

This clone came up once. The chain recombines TRBV5-1 with TRBJ2-1, with TRBD1 matching over 9 bases. Germline-derived CDR1 and CDR2 are SGHRS and YFSETQ. V shed 4 bases, J shed 4 bases, and the junction held 6 bases outside the gene matches. This CDR3 spans 15 amino acids. The CDR3 is CASSTQDRGYNEQFF. The CDR3 DNA reads TGCGCCAGCAGCACCCAGGACAGGGGATACAATGAGCAGTTCTTC.

V and J are TRBV25-1 and TRBJ2-6, with 9 bases aligning to TRBD1. CDR3 size: 17 residues. Germline CDR1 MGHDK, CDR2 SYGVNS. The junction had 3 bases not matched to a gene; V was cut back by 3 bases and J by 0 bases. The CDR3 bases are TGTGCCAGCAGTGACTCGGGACAGGGCTCTGGGGCCAACGTCCTGACTTTC. This sequence encodes CASSDSGQGSGANVLTF.

The chain links TRBV5-1 to TRBJ2-1, with 10 positions matching TRBD1. From germline, CDR1 is SGHRS and CDR2 YFSETQ. The CDR3 is 16 residues long. Germline trimming cut 0 bases from V and 6 bases from J; bases unmatched to any gene: 6. The CDR3 sequence: CASSLGGTGAFNEQFF. The CDR3 DNA reads as TGCGCCAGCAGCTTGGGCGGGACAGGGGCATTCAATGAGCAGTTCTTC.

The V and J genes are TRBV2 and TRBJ2-4, with D tentatively TRBD2 (6 bases). CDR3 length: 12 amino acids. Germline V lookup: CDR1 SNHLY, CDR2 FYNNEI. Deletions cut 8 bases from V and 7 bases from J, with 12 bases between. The DNA for the CDR3 is TGTGCCAGCGCGGACTATCGGAACATTCAGTACTTC. Protein sequence: CASADYRNIQYF. The variable domain in full, completed from reference TRBV2 and TRBJ2-4, reads EPEVTQTPSHQVTQMGQEVILRCVPISNHLYFYWYRQILGQKVEFLVSFYNNEISEKSEIFDDQFSVERPDGSNFTLKIRSTKLEDSAMYFCASADYRNIQYFGAGTRLSVL.

V usage is TRBV19 and J usage is TRBJ1-4, with 9 bases identical to TRBD1. The CDR3 length is 14 residues. CDR1 is LNHDA and CDR2 is SQIVND in the germline V gene (reference sequence). Trimming at V came to 3 bases and at J to 6 bases, leaving 2 bases not matched to a gene. The chain's CDR3 is CASSIGTGHEKLFF. In DNA, the CDR3 is TGTGCCAGTAGTATCGGGACAGGGCATGAAAAACTGTTTTTT.

The CDR3 bases are TGTGCCAGCAGCAACCGGGGGGGCGGCTCAGATACGCAGTATTTT. Residues: CASSNRGGGSDTQYF. This chain joins TRBV5-4 and TRBJ2-3, with TRBD2 matching 8 bases. The CDR3 is made up of 15 amino acids. Germline assignment: CDR1 SGHNT and CDR2 YYREEE (reference sequence). The V gene end was trimmed by 4 bases and the J gene end by 4 bases; junction bases not matched to a gene: 8. Filled out from reference TRBV5-4 and TRBJ2-3, the complete variable domain reads ETGVTQSPTHLIKTRGQQVTLRCSSQSGHNTVSWYQQALGQGPQFIFQYYREEENGRGNFPPRFSGLQFPNYSSELNVNALELDDSALYLCASSNRGGGSDTQYFGPGTRLTVL.

V gene TRBV5-1 combines with J gene TRBJ2-1; perhaps TRBD2 as D (7 bases). With 0 bases removed from V and 9 bases from J, the gap between germline ends came to 22 bases. The CDR3 spans 17 residues. The germline CDR1 and CDR2 sequences are SGHRS and YFSETQ. CDR3 bases: TGCGCCAGCAGCTTGGAGCCCCCGGGGGGCGGAACTCTTGAGCAGTTCTTC. This sequence encodes CASSLEPPGGGTLEQFF. Together with reference TRBV5-1 and TRBJ2-1, the CDR3 gives the full variable domain: KAGVTQTPRYLIKTRGQQVTLSCSPISGHRSVSWYQQTPGQGLQFLFEYFSETQRNKGNFPGRFSGRQFSNSRSEMNVSTLELGDSALYLCASSLEPPGGGTLEQFFGPGTRLTVL.